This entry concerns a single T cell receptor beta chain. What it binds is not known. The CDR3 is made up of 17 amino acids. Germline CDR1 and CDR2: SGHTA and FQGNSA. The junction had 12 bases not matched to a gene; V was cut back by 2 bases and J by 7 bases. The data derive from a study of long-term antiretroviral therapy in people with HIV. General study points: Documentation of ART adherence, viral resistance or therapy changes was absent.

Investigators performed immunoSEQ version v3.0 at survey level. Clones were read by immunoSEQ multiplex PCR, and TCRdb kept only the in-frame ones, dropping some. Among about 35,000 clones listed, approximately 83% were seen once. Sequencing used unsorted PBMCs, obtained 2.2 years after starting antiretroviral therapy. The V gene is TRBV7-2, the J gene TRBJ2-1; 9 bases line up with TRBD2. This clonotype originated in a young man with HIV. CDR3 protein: CASSLWSGAGGVNEQFF. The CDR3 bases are TGTGCCAGCAGCTTATGGAGTGGGGCGGGAGGGGTGAATGAGCAGTTCTTC.